This T cell receptor beta chain is from a study of Ad26.COV2.S vaccination and SARS-CoV-2 variants. Turning to the study itself: The donor participated in the COV1001 trial, in its Ad26.COV2.S arm. Study-wide results and limits: In TCR breadth and depth analyses, total T cell responses may have been underestimated. Vaccine recipients surpassed placebo recipients in spike-specific TCR breadth.

To note about this clone: Antigen: not known.

The assay was immunoSEQ multiplex PCR, and TCRdb's table has in-frame clones only and misses some. The sample lists more than 300,000 clones, more than 70% occurring once. Described treatment: around 19 received Ad26.COV2.S at low or high dose, single or two shots; 5 received placebo; per-sample allocation not given. Day 63 after the first vaccine or placebo injection was the time point for sampling. An Ad26 vector carrying the Wuhan-strain SARS-CoV-2 spike served as the vaccine. The CDR3 is made up of 15 amino acids. Trimming shortened V by 4 bases and J by 3 bases, and 16 bases separated the two germline ends. The germline V gene has CDR1 LGHDT and CDR2 YNNKEL (reference sequence).

The origin of this receptor is a person between 18 and 59 years old who received the Ad26.COV2.S COVID-19 vaccine or a placebo. The chain joins TRBV3-1 (or the pseudogene TRBV3-2) to TRBJ2-7, with a tentative D call TRBD1 (6 bases). The source was peripheral blood, collected in a trial of Ad26.COV2.S vaccine versus placebo. Here the CDR3 reads CASSRAKDSHYEQYF. Here the CDR3 DNA reads TGTGCCAGCAGCCGAGCTAAGGACAGCCACTACGAGCAGTACTTC.